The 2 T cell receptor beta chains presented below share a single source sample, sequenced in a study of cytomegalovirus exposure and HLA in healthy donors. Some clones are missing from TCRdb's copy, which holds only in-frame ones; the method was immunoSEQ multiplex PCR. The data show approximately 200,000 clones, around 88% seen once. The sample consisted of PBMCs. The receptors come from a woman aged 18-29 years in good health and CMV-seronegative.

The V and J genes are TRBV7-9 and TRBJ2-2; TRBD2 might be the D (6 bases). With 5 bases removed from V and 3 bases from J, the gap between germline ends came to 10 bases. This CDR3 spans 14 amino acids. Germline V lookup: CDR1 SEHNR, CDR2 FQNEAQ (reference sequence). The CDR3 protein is CASSPGRYTGELFF. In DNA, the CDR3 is TGTGCCAGCAGCCCAGGGAGGTACACCGGGGAGCTGTTTTTT.

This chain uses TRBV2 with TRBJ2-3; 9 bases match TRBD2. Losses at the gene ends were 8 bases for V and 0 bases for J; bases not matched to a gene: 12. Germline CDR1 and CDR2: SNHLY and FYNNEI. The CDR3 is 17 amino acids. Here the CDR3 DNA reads TGTGCCAGCCTTAGGGGGACTAGCTATTCCAGCACAGATACGCAGTATTTT. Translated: CASLRGTSYSSTDTQYF.